This record concerns one TCR beta chain sequence. What it recognizes is unknown. The data were obtained in a study of OX40 agonist ivuxolimab in advanced cancers. Study details: From about 20 to 79 years was the age range, with a mean of around 57 years, and roughly 80% were male. Study-wide results and caveats: Individuals who were partial responders at 0.1-3.0 mg/kg had clonal expansion that ranked among the lowest.

Repertoires were generated with immunoSEQ multiplex PCR, while TCRdb's copy carries only in-frame clones and drops some. The sample has around 67,000 clones, roughly 87% seen once. This sequence was found in an adult with an advanced solid tumor such as melanoma, head and neck, liver or kidney cancer. Source: CD4+ or CD8+ T cells sorted from blood, taken in a trial of the OX40 agonist ivuxolimab.

CDR3 residues: CASKSGWETEAFF. Here the CDR3 DNA reads TGTGCCAGTAAGTCGGGCTGGGAGACTGAAGCTTTCTTT. The chain links TRBV19 to TRBJ1-1; D is uncertain. The CDR3 extends over 13 amino acids. V was pared by 7 bases and J by 5 bases, with 14 bases between. Per the germline V gene, CDR1 is LNHDA and CDR2 is SQIVND (reference sequence).